These T cell receptor beta chains were read from a single sample in a study of blood T cell repertoires in COVID-19. Libraries were prepared by immunoSEQ multiplex PCR; TCRdb keeps only in-frame clonotypes and omits some of them. The sample records 300,000 or so clones, 65% to 85% being singletons. Sequenced material: peripheral blood. These receptors were collected from a woman aged 45-65 years with acute or convalescent COVID-19. Both conserved end residues are part of each CDR3. A D gene is named only where the DNA matches it firmly. Size tells how often a clone was seen (once, few, many) or the class of an expanded clone, and some rows leave it out.

j_call v_call d_call clone_size cdr3_aa cdr3_nt
TRBJ1-1 TRBV2 NA NA CASSPPERTDEAFF TGTGCCAGCAGCCCACCGGAACGGACAGATGAAGCTTTCTTT
TRBJ2-4 TRBV4-1 TRBD2 NA CASSQDPEGGSKNIQYF TGCGCCAGCAGCCAAGATCCAGAGGGAGGGAGCAAAAACATTCAGTACTTC
TRBJ1-1 TRBV28 NA NA CASSPPDSKNTEAFF TGTGCCAGCAGTCCCCCGGACAGCAAGAACACTGAAGCTTTCTTT
TRBJ1-1 TRBV5-6 TRBD1 NA CASSFQGAEAFF TGTGCCAGCAGCTTCCAGGGGGCTGAAGCTTTCTTT
TRBJ1-2 TRBV10-3 NA few CAAAGTNNYGYTF TGTGCCGCAGCCGGGACTAATAACTATGGCTACACCTTC
TRBJ2-2 TRBV5-1 NA NA CASSLYGGQGTGELFF TGCGCCAGCAGCTTATACGGGGGGCAGGGCACCGGGGAGCTGTTTTTT
TRBJ1-5 TRBV3-1/TRBV3-2 NA NA CASSQGQYNQPQHF TGTGCCAGCAGCCAAGGACAGTACAATCAGCCCCAGCATTTT
TRBJ1-3 TRBV12-3/TRBV12-4 NA NA CASSFGGDTIYF TGTGCCAGCAGTTTCGGGGGAGACACCATATATTTT
TRBJ1-4 TRBV4-1 NA NA CASSSAGTLEKLFF TGCGCCAGCAGCTCGGCAGGGACTCTCGAAAAACTGTTTTTT
TRBJ1-6 TRBV19 TRBD1 once CASSSDRGPSPLHF TGTGCCAGTAGTTCGGACAGGGGCCCATCACCCCTCCACTTT
TRBJ2-1 TRBV7-2 TRBD2 NA CASRSRLAAYNEQFF TGTGCCAGCAGGTCTAGACTAGCGGCCTACAATGAGCAGTTCTTC
TRBJ1-5 TRBV6-2/TRBV6-3 NA NA CASSYSGTGSSNQPQHF TGTGCCAGCAGTTACTCTGGCACAGGATCTAGCAATCAGCCCCAGCATTTT
TRBJ1-5 TRBV7-2 NA once CASSPEAESQPQHF TGTGCCAGCAGCCCTGAGGCGGAGTCGCAGCCCCAGCATTTT
TRBJ1-2 TRBV6-2/TRBV6-3 NA once CASSYPQRAGYTF TGTGCCAGCAGTTACCCCCAGCGGGCTGGCTACACCTTC
TRBJ1-1 TRBV6-5 NA NA CASTAIMNTEAFF TGTGCCAGCACCGCGATAATGAACACTGAAGCTTTCTTT
TRBJ2-1 TRBV9 NA NA CASSVGSERNEQFF TGTGCCAGCAGCGTAGGGTCGGAGAGGAATGAGCAGTTCTTC
TRBJ1-1 TRBV11-1 TRBD1 NA CASSLTGRTEAFF TGTGCCAGCAGCCTGACAGGGCGGACTGAAGCTTTCTTT
TRBJ2-2 TRBV7-2 NA NA CASSLPSRTVFTGELFF TGTGCCAGCAGCCTACCCAGCCGGACAGTTTTCACCGGGGAGCTGTTTTTT
TRBJ1-4 TRBV18 NA NA CASSPPNRDNEKLFF TGTGCCAGCTCACCACCGAACAGGGACAATGAAAAACTGTTTTTT
TRBJ2-6 TRBV30 NA NA CAWDQGFSGANVLTF TGTGCCTGGGACCAGGGTTTCTCTGGGGCCAACGTCCTGACTTTC
TRBJ1-5 TRBV29-1 TRBD1 NA CSVAGGANQPQHF TGCAGCGTTGCAGGGGGCGCGAATCAGCCCCAGCATTTT
TRBJ1-4 TRBV29-1 NA once CSVGTGTNEKLFF TGCAGCGTAGGTACAGGGACTAATGAAAAACTGTTTTTT
TRBJ2-1 TRBV19 TRBD2 once CASSPGTSGLWEQFF TGTGCCAGTAGCCCCGGGACTAGCGGCCTGTGGGAGCAGTTCTTC
TRBJ2-2 TRBV5-5 NA NA CASSLTGPSGELFF TGTGCCAGCAGCTTGACAGGCCCGTCCGGGGAGCTGTTTTTT
TRBJ1-1 TRBV5-1 NA NA CASSLSTGTEAFF TGCGCCAGCAGCTTGAGCACAGGCACTGAAGCTTTCTTT